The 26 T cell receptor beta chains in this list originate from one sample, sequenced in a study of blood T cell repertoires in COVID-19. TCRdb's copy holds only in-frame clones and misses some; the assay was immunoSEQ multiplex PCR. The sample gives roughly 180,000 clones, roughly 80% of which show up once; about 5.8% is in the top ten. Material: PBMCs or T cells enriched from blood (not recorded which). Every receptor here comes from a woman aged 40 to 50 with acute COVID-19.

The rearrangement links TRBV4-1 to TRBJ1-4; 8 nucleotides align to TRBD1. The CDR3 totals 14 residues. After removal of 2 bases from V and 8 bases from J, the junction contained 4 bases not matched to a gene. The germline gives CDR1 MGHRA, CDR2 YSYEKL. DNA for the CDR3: TGCGCCAGCAGCCAACAGGGGGCGCACGAAAAACTGTTTTTT. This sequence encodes CASSQQGAHEKLFF.

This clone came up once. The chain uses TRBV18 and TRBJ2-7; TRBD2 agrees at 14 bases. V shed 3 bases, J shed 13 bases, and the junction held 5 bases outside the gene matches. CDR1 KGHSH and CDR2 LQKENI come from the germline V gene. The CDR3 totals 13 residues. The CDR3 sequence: CASSPGLAGDFYF. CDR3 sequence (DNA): TGTGCCAGCTCACCGGGACTAGCGGGAGATTTTTACTTC.

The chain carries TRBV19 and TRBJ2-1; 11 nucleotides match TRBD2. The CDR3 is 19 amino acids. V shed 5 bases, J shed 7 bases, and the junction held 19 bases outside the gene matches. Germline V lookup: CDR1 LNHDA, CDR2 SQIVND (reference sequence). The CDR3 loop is CASSLGHQLSGRARNEQFF. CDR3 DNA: TGTGCCAGTAGTTTAGGCCACCAACTTAGCGGGAGGGCACGGAATGAGCAGTTCTTC.

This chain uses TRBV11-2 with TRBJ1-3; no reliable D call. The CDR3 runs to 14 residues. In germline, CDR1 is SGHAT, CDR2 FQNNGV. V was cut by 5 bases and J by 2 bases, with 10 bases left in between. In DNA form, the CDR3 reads TGTGCCAGCAGCCACCTAGATGCTGGAAACACCATATATTTT. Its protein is CASSHLDAGNTIYF.

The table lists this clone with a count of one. CDR3: CASSDFYGYTF. The DNA of the CDR3 is TGTGCCAGCTCCGACTTCTATGGCTACACCTTC. The rearrangement links TRBV18 to TRBJ1-2, with D hard to call. Deletions cut 6 bases from V and 4 bases from J, with 6 bases between. Germline CDR1 is KGHSH and CDR2 is LQKENI. This CDR3 is 11 amino acids long.

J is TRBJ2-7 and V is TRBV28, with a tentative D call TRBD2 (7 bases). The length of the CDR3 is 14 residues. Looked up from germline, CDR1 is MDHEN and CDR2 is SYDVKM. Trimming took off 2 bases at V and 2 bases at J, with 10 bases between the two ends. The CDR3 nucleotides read TGTGCCAGCAGTTTAGGGGGGGCCACCTACGAGCAGTACGTC. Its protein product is CASSLGGATYEQYV.

CDR3 DNA: TGTGCCAGCAGTCGACAGGGTGTCTACGAGCAGTACTTC. It encodes CASSRQGVYEQYF. The chain employs TRBV12-3 or TRBV12-4 and TRBJ2-7; 7 nucleotides line up with TRBD1. The CDR3 runs to 13 residues. The V gene end was trimmed by 5 bases and the J gene end by 3 bases; junction bases not matched to a gene: 4.

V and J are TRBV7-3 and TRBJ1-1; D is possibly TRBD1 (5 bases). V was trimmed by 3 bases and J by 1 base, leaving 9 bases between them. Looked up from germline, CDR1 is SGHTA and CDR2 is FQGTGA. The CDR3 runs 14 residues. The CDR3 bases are TGTGCCAGCAGCTTGGACACCAAGAACACTGAAGCTTTCTTT. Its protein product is CASSLDTKNTEAFF.

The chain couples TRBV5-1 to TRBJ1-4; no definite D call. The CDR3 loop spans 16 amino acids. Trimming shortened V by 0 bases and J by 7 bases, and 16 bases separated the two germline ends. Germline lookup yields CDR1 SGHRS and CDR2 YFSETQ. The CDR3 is CASSLALGGPGEKLFF. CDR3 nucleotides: TGCGCCAGCAGCTTGGCCTTGGGAGGGCCGGGTGAAAAACTGTTTTTT.

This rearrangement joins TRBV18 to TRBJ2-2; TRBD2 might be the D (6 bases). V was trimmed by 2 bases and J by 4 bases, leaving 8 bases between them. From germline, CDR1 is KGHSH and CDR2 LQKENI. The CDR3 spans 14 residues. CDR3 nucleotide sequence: TGTGCCAGCTCACCAGGGGGGAGCACCGGGGAGCTGTTTTTT. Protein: CASSPGGSTGELFF.

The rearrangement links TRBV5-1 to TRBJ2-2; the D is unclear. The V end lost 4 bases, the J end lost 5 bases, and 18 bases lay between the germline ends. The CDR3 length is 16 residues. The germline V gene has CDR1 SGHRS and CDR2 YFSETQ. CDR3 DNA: TGCGCCAGCAGCACCGTATCCGGAGCCCCGACCGGGGAGCTGTTTTTT. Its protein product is CASSTVSGAPTGELFF.

CDR3 in amino acids: CASGRQVSFRGNTIYF. The CDR3 bases are TGTGCCAGCGGCCGGCAGGTTTCCTTTCGGGGAAACACCATATATTTT. This chain uses TRBV5-6 with TRBJ1-3; D uncertain. The V and J ends lost 7 bases and 4 bases respectively, with 21 bases between them. The length of the CDR3 is 16 residues. The V gene's germline CDR1 is SGHDT and CDR2 YYEEEE.

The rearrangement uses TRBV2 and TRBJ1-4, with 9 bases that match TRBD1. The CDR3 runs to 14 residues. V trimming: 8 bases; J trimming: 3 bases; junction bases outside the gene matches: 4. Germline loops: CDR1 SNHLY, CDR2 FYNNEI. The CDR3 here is CASGDRDSNEKLFF. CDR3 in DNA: TGTGCCAGCGGGGACAGGGACTCTAATGAAAAACTGTTTTTT.

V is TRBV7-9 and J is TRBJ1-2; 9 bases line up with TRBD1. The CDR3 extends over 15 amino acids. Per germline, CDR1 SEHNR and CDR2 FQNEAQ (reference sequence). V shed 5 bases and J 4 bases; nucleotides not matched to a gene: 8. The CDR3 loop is CASSTTGGGSYGYTF. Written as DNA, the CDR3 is TGTGCCAGCAGCACAACAGGGGGCGGTAGCTATGGCTACACCTTC.

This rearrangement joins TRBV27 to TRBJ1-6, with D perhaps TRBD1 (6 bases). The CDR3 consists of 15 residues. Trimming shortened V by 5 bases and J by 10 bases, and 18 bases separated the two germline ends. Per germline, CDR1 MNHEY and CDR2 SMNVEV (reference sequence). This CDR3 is CASSLSTGTNSPLHF. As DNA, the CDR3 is TGTGCCAGCAGTCTCTCCACAGGGACCAACTCACCCCTCCACTTT.

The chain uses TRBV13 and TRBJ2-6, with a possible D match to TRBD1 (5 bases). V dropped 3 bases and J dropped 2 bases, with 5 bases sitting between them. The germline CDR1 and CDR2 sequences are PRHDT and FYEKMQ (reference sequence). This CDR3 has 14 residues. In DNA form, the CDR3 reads TGTGCCAGCAGCTTCAGGGCTGGGGCCAACGTCCTGACTTTC. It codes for CASSFRAGANVLTF. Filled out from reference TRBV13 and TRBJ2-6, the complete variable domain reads AAGVIQSPRHLIKEKRETATLKCYPIPRHDTVYWYQQGPGQDPQFLISFYEKMQSDKGSIPDRFSAQQFSDYHSELNMSSLELGDSALYFCASSFRAGANVLTFGAGSRLTVL.

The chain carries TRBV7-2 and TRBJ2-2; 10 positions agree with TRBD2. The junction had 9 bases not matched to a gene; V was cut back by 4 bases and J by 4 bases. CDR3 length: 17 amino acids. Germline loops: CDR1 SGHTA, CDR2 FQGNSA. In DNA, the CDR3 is TGTGCCAGCAGCTACAAGAGCCGGACTAGCGGCACCGGGGAGCTGTTTTTT. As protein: CASSYKSRTSGTGELFF.

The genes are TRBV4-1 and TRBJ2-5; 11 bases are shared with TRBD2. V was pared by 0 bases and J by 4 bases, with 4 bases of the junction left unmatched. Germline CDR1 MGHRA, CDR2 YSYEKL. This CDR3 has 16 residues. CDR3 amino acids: CASSQERTSGLETQYF. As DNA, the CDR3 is TGCGCCAGCAGCCAAGAAAGGACTAGCGGGTTAGAGACCCAGTACTTC.

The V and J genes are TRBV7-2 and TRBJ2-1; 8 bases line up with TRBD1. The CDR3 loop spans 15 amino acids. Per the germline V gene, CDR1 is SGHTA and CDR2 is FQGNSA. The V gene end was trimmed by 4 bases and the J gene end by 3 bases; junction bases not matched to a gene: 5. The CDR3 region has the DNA TGTGCCAGCAGCTCGCACAGGGGGATCTACAATGAGCAGTTCTTC. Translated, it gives CASSSHRGIYNEQFF.

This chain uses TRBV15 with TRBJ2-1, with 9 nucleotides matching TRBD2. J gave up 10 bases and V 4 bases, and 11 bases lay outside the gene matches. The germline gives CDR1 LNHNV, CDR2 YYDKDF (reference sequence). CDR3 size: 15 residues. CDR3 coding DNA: TGTGCCACCAGCATAGGGGCTAGCGGGAATTCAGAGCAGTTCTTC. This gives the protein CATSIGASGNSEQFF.

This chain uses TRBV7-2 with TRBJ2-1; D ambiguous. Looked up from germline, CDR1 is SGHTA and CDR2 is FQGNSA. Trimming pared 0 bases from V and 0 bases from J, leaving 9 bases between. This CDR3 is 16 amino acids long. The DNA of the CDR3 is TGTGCCAGCAGCTTAGCTAGCCAGAGCTCCTACAATGAGCAGTTCTTC. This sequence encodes CASSLASQSSYNEQFF.

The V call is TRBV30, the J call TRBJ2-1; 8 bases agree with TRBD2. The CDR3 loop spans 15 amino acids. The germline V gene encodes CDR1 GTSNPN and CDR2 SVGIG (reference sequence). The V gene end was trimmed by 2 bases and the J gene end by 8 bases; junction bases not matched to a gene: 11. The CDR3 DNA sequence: TGTGCCTGGAGTCCCAGCGGGAGTCCTCCCGATGAGCAGTTCTTC. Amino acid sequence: CAWSPSGSPPDEQFF.

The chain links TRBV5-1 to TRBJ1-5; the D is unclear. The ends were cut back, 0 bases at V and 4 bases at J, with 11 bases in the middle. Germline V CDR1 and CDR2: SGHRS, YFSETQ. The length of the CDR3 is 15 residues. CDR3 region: CASSLGGIDNQPQHF. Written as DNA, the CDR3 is TGCGCCAGCAGCTTGGGAGGGATCGATAATCAGCCCCAGCATTTT.

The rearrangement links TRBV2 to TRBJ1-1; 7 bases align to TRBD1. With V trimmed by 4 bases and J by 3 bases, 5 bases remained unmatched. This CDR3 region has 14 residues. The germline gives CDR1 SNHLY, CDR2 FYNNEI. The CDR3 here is CASSASQGYTEAFF. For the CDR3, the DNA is TGTGCCAGCAGTGCCTCACAGGGGTACACTGAAGCTTTCTTT.

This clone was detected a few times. The CDR3 sequence: CASSGRTGREGIFGSYNEQFF. CDR3 nucleotide sequence: TGCGCCAGCAGCGGACGGACAGGGCGGGAAGGTATTTTCGGGTCCTACAATGAGCAGTTCTTC. The chain carries TRBV5-1 and TRBJ2-1; 8 bases agree with TRBD1. Trimming at V came to 4 bases and at J to 1 base, leaving 22 bases not matched to a gene. The V gene's germline CDR1 is SGHRS and CDR2 YFSETQ. The CDR3 has 21 amino acids.

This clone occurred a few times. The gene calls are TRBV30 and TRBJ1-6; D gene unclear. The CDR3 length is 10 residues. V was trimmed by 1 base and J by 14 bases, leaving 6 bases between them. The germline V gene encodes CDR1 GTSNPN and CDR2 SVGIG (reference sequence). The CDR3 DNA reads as TGTGCCTGGAGTGGGGCTTCCCTCCACTTT. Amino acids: CAWSGASLHF.